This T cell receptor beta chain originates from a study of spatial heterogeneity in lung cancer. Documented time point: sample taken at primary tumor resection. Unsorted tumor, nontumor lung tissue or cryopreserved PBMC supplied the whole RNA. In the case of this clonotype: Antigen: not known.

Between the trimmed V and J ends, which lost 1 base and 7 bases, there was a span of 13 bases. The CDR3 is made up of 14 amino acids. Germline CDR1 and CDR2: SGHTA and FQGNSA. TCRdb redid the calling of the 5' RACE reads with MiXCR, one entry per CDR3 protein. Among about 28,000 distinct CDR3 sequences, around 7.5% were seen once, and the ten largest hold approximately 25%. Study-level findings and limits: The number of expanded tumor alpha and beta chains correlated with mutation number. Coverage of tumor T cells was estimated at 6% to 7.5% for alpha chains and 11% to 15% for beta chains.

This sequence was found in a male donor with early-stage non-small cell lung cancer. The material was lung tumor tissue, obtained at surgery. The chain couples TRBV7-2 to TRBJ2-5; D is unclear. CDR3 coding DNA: TGTGCCAGCAGCTTAGGACGGAATTCAGGGACCCAGTACTTC. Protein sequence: CASSLGRNSGTQYF.